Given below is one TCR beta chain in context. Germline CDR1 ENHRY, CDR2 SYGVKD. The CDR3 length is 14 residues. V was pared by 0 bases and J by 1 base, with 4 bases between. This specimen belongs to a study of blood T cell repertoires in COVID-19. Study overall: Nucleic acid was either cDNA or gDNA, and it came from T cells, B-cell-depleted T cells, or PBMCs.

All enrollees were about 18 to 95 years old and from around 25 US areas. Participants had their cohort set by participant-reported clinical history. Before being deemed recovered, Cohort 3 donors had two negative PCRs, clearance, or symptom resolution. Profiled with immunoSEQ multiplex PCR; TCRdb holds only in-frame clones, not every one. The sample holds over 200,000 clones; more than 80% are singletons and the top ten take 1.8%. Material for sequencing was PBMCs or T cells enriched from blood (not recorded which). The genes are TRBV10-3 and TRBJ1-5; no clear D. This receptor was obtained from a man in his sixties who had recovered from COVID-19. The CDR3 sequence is CAISESLSNQPQHF. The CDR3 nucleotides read TGTGCCATCAGTGAGTCCTTGAGCAATCAGCCCCAGCATTTT.